The rows below give T cell receptor beta chains drawn from one sample of a study of T cells in localized non-small cell lung cancer. Sequencing was performed with immunoSEQ multiplex PCR; in TCRdb, only in-frame clones are kept and a portion is missing. The sample shows more than 45,000 clones, approximately 83% of them seen only once. Sequencing was performed on peripheral blood mononuclear cells, taken before any cancer treatment. The receptors were gathered from a man aged 35 to 69 with stage III lung adenocarcinoma. Each CDR3 is given with its conserved first and last residue. The D gene is left open where the match is weak. Clone size appears in some rows only: once, few, many, or a class for an expanded clone.

j_call d_call v_call clone_size cdr3_nt cdr3_aa
TRBJ1-3 . TRBV6-1 . TGTGCCAGCAGTGAATCAGGGGCGCACACCATATATTTT CASSESGAHTIYF
TRBJ2-7 . TRBV27 . TGTGCCAGCAGTTACTCCTACGAGCAGTACTTC CASSYSYEQYF
TRBJ2-6 TRBD2 TRBV13 few TGTGCCAGCAGCTCGGGGACTAGCGGAGACCTCGTTCGATCGTCCGGGGCCAACGTCCTGACTTTC CASSSGTSGDLVRSSGANVLTF
TRBJ1-4 . TRBV7-6 . TGTGCCAGCAGCTTGGCGGCAACTAATGAAAAACTGTTTTTT CASSLAATNEKLFF
TRBJ1-2 TRBD1 TRBV9 . TGTGCCAGCAGCGTCTCGACAGGGGCCGGTTTATATTATGGCTACACCTTC CASSVSTGAGLYYGYTF
TRBJ2-7 TRBD1 TRBV7-2 . TGTGCCAGCAGTACCGGGACAGACTCCTACGAGCAGTACTTC CASSTGTDSYEQYF
TRBJ1-2 . TRBV29-1 once TGCAGCGTTGAAGGTCCCCGGGGAGGCTATGGCTACACCTTC CSVEGPRGGYGYTF
TRBJ2-1 TRBD2 TRBV9 . TGTGCCAGCACCAAAGCGGGGGGGCCTGATGAGCAGTTCTTC CASTKAGGPDEQFF
TRBJ1-4 TRBD1 TRBV7-3 . TGTGCCAGCAGCCTCACCGGGACAGAGAATGAAAAACTGTTTTTT CASSLTGTENEKLFF
TRBJ1-5 . TRBV7-9 few TGTGCCAGCAGCTTTGAGCGGATGGGGCCCCAGCATTTT CASSFERMGPQHF
TRBJ2-7 TRBD2 TRBV7-9 . TGTGCCAGCAGCTTTCTAGCGGGGGAACAGTACTTC CASSFLAGEQYF
TRBJ2-1 TRBD2 TRBV7-2 . TGTGCCAGCAGCTTAGACGGGGGACTAGCGGCCGCCAATGAGCAGTTCTTC CASSLDGGLAAANEQFF
TRBJ1-2 TRBD1 TRBV10-3 . TGTGCCATCAGCCCGACAGGGGAGGACTATGGCTACACCTTC CAISPTGEDYGYTF
TRBJ1-3 . TRBV6-5 . TGTGCCAGCGGGGGGCCTGGAAACACCATATATTTT CASGGPGNTIYF
TRBJ2-7 . TRBV11-3 . TGTGCCAGCACCACAAGGGGGGACCCCCGCCCCGAGCAGTACTTC CASTTRGDPRPEQYF
TRBJ2-7 TRBD2 TRBV7-9 . TGTGCCAGCAGCCCGACTAGCGGCTCCTACGAGCAGTACTTC CASSPTSGSYEQYF
TRBJ2-3 . TRBV5-1 . TGCGCCAGCAGTCGGGTTAGCACAGATACGCAGTATTTT CASSRVSTDTQYF
TRBJ2-1 . TRBV19 . TGTGCCAGTAGTATAGGAGGAACAGGGTCGGGTGAGCAGTTCTTC CASSIGGTGSGEQFF
TRBJ1-5 . TRBV27 . TGTGCTCACCCGGGCAGTAGTTTTAATCAGCCCCAGCATTTT CAHPGSSFNQPQHF
TRBJ2-5 . TRBV5-1 . TGCGCCAGCAGCTTTAATAAAGGGACCCAGTACTTC CASSFNKGTQYF
TRBJ1-2 . TRBV6-5 . TGTGCCAGCACCACACCTGGGCAGGGGGGCTACACCTTC CASTTPGQGGYTF
TRBJ2-4 . TRBV5-3 . TGTGCCAGAAGCCCAGACAGATACAAACTAGCCAAAAACATTCAGTACTTC CARSPDRYKLAKNIQYF
TRBJ1-1 . TRBV29-1 . TGCAGCGGCGAAAGGGGGTTGATTACTATGAACACTGAAGCTTTCTTT CSGERGLITMNTEAFF
TRBJ2-7 . TRBV7-9 . TGTGCCAGCACCCGTCCCGGGGCCATTGACGAGCAGTACTTC CASTRPGAIDEQYF
TRBJ2-1 . TRBV4-3 . TGCGCCAGCAGCCAAGAAAAAACGGGGGCCTTCCTGGTCTTC CASSQEKTGAFLVF
TRBJ2-1 . TRBV11-2 . TGTGCCAGCAGCTCTAGACTAGTATCGTACAATGAGCAGTTCTTC CASSSRLVSYNEQFF
TRBJ2-1 TRBD1 TRBV7-9 . TGTGCCAGCAGCTTAAGTAGTGTCGGGACAGGACCCTACAATGAGCAGTTCTTC CASSLSSVGTGPYNEQFF
TRBJ2-7 . TRBV18 . TGTGCCAGCTCACCACAGTCAGCGACCTCCTACGAGCAGTACTTC CASSPQSATSYEQYF
TRBJ2-1 . TRBV10-1 . TGCGCCAGCAGTGAGTCCTTTGGGGAGCAGTTCTTC CASSESFGEQFF
TRBJ2-7 . TRBV7-7 . TGTGCCAGCAGCTTAAGGGCGGGCAGCTCCTACGAGCAGTACTTC CASSLRAGSSYEQYF
TRBJ2-7 . TRBV19 . TGTGCCAGTAGTAGCCGGACCGGACAGAGCACCTACGAGCAGTACTTC CASSSRTGQSTYEQYF
TRBJ1-2 . TRBV2 once TGTGCCAGCAATAGGGGCGAGGGCTACACCTTC CASNRGEGYTF
TRBJ2-1 TRBD2 TRBV4-1 few TGCGCCAGCAGCGACCCCGGGGGGAATGAGCAGTTCTTC CASSDPGGNEQFF
TRBJ1-1 TRBD1 TRBV6-1 . TGTGCCAGCAGTGAGGAAGGGGGCGCTGAAGCTTTCTTT CASSEEGGAEAFF
TRBJ2-5 . TRBV10-1 . TGCGCCAGCAGTGATTCCCCCTTTAGCGGCCAAGAGACCCAGTACTTC CASSDSPFSGQETQYF
TRBJ2-5 . TRBV7-7 . TGTGCCAGCAGCGCGGGACATCAAGAGACCCAGTACTTC CASSAGHQETQYF
TRBJ2-7 TRBD1 TRBV7-2 . TGTGCCAGCAGCTCACCCGGGACAGGGGTTACCTACGAGCAGTACTTC CASSSPGTGVTYEQYF
TRBJ2-1 . TRBV10-1 . TGCGCCAGCAGTGGACCTTCCTACAATGAGCAGTTCTTC CASSGPSYNEQFF
TRBJ2-5 TRBD2 TRBV4-2 . TGTGCCAGCAGCCAAGGCGGGAGCGGGGAGACCCAGTACTTC CASSQGGSGETQYF
TRBJ1-6 . TRBV21-1 . TGTGCCAGCAGCTTCCCAGGCAGGGCGGATTCACCCCTCCACTTT CASSFPGRADSPLHF
TRBJ2-3 TRBD1 TRBV5-5 . TGTGCCAGCAGCCCCCCGACAGGGGAATCTAGCACAGATACGCAGTATTTT CASSPPTGESSTDTQYF
TRBJ1-2 . TRBV2 . TGTGCCAGCAGGTATGACAGGCGGTATGGCTACACCTTC CASRYDRRYGYTF
TRBJ1-2 TRBD1 TRBV6-6 . TGTGCCAGCAGTTCCACCACAGGGGCCTCCTATGGCTACACCTTC CASSSTTGASYGYTF
TRBJ2-5 . TRBV7-2 once TGTGCCAGCAGCTTATTGGTGGCCTCAGGGGAGACCCAGTACTTC CASSLLVASGETQYF
TRBJ2-1 . TRBV4-3 . TGCGCCAGCAGCCAAGATGCCCAGGGGCTCGATGAGCAGTTCTTC CASSQDAQGLDEQFF
TRBJ1-1 . TRBV30 . TGTGCCTGGAGCGGACAGACTGAAGCTTTCTTT CAWSGQTEAFF
TRBJ1-1 . TRBV7-3 . TGTGCCAGCAGCCCATCGAGGGACACTGAAGCTTTCTTT CASSPSRDTEAFF
TRBJ2-3 . TRBV9 . TGTGCCAGCAGCGTAGGGGCAGGATTCACAGATACGCAGTATTTT CASSVGAGFTDTQYF